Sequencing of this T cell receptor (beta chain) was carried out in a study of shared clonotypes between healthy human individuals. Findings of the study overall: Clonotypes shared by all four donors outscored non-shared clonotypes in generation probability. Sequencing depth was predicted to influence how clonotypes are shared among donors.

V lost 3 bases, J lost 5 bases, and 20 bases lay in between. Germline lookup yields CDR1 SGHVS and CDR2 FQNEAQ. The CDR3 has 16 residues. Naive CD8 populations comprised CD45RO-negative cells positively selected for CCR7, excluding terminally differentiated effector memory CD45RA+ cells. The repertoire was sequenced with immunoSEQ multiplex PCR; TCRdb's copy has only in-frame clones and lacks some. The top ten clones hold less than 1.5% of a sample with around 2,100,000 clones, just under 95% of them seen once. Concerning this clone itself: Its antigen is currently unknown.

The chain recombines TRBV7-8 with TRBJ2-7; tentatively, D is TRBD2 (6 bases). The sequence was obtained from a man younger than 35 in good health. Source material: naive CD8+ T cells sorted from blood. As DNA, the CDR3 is TGTGCCAGCAGCTTTTTGACCCGGGTGCCGGGAGACGAGCAGTACTTC. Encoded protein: CASSFLTRVPGDEQYF.